The rows below give T cell receptor beta chains drawn from one sample of a study. TCRdb reprocessed the RT-PCR reads via MiXCR and lists one record per CDR3 protein. The data show almost 700,000 distinct CDR3 sequences, 14% seen once. The sequencing input was memory CD4+ T cells from blood. Receptors originate from a female donor in good health, serving as a healthy control. Each CDR3 is given with its conserved first and last residue. The D gene is left open where the match is weak. The listing skips clone size in some rows; elsewhere it reads once, few, many or a size class.

d_call,v_call,clone_size,j_call,cdr3_nt,cdr3_aa
TRBD2,TRBV9,few,TRBJ2-2,TGTGCCAGCAGCCGCGAGGCGGGGGGACCCGGGGAGCTGTTTTTT,CASSREAGGPGELFF
TRBD1,TRBV10-3,few,TRBJ1-1,TGTGCCATCAGGGCAGGGGGACGAAACACTGAAGCTTTCTTT,CAIRAGGRNTEAFF
.,TRBV9,.,TRBJ2-7,TGTGCCAGCAGCCCACCCCACTCCCTCTACGAGCAGTACTTC,CASSPPHSLYEQYF
TRBD2,TRBV27,.,TRBJ2-3,TGTGCCAGCCGAGCGGGGGGGCCGTGGGATACGCAGTATTTT,CASRAGGPWDTQYF
.,TRBV3-1,few,TRBJ1-2,TGTGCCAGCAGCCAGGGGTATCAGGGCGGGTATGGCTACACCTTC,CASSQGYQGGYGYTF
.,TRBV4-3,.,TRBJ1-1,TGCGCCAGCAGCCAAGATCTACGTGACGAGAACACTGAAGCTTTCTTT,CASSQDLRDENTEAFF
.,TRBV11-2,few,TRBJ2-7,TGTGCCAGCAGCTTAGATAACCGCGGGACTCCCTACGAGCAGTACTTC,CASSLDNRGTPYEQYF
.,TRBV18,.,TRBJ1-1,TGTGCCAGCGGAACAGGGTCGGACACTGAAGCTTTCTTT,CASGTGSDTEAFF
.,TRBV7-9,many,TRBJ2-7,TGTGCCAGCAGCTCTCACATGGGGGTCTACGAGCAGTACTTC,CASSSHMGVYEQYF
TRBD1,TRBV5-1,.,TRBJ1-1,TGCGCCAGCAGCTTGGGACAGGGCGGCGGTGAAGCTTTCTTT,CASSLGQGGGEAFF
.,TRBV20-1,.,TRBJ1-5,TGCAGTGCTACACAGCCGTCGTTGAGCAATCAGCCCCAGCATTTT,CSATQPSLSNQPQHF
TRBD2,TRBV7-2,many,TRBJ2-5,TGTGCCAGCAGCTTAGAGACGCTAGCGGGAGCCCCGGGGGAGACCCAGTACTTC,CASSLETLAGAPGETQYF
TRBD2,TRBV6-2/TRBV6-3,many,TRBJ2-2,TGTGCCAGCATGACACTAGCGGGAGTCGGGGAGCTGTTTTTT,CASMTLAGVGELFF
TRBD2,TRBV14,.,TRBJ2-1,TGTGCCAGCAGCCAAGGGCTAGCGGTAAGAAATGAGCAGTTCTTC,CASSQGLAVRNEQFF
TRBD1,TRBV7-2,many,TRBJ1-2,TGTGCCAGCAGCCGGACAGGGGCTAACTATGGCTACACCTTC,CASSRTGANYGYTF
.,TRBV9,.,TRBJ1-1,TGTGCCAGCAGCGTAGTACATGACAGCGGAGCTGTCTTT,CASSVVHDSGAVF
.,TRBV18,few,TRBJ2-5,TGTGCCAGCCAGCGTGGGCTCCTAGAGACCCAGTACTTC,CASQRGLLETQYF
TRBD1,TRBV18,few,TRBJ1-4,TGTGCCAGCTCACCGAGGACAGGTGGGGATGGAAAACTGTTTTTT,CASSPRTGGDGKLFF
TRBD1,TRBV28,few,TRBJ2-7,TGTGCCAGCAGCCCTAGCAGGGGGCGCGGATACGAGCAGTACTTC,CASSPSRGRGYEQYF
TRBD2,TRBV27,few,TRBJ2-1,TGTGCCAGCAGTTTTGCCGGGACTAGCACTCTCTACAATGAGCAGTTCTTC,CASSFAGTSTLYNEQFF
.,TRBV20-1,.,TRBJ2-3,TGCAGTGCTAGAGATCCACTAAGCTCCTACACAGATACGCAGTATTTT,CSARDPLSSYTDTQYF
.,TRBV5-1,few,TRBJ2-2,TGCGCCAGCAGCTTGGATTTCGCCGGGGAGCTGTTTTTT,CASSLDFAGELFF
.,TRBV10-3,.,TRBJ1-1,TGTGCCTCGGGGATGCGTGACACTGAAGCTTTCTTT,CASGMRDTEAFF
.,TRBV24-1,few,TRBJ2-6,TGTGCCACCAGTGATACCAGCTCGGCTGGGGCCAACGTCCTGACTTTC,CATSDTSSAGANVLTF
TRBD1,TRBV5-1,many,TRBJ1-2,TGCGCCAGCAGCTATGCCGGGACAGATGGCTACACCTTC,CASSYAGTDGYTF
.,TRBV3-1,.,TRBJ2-3,TGTGCCAGCAGCCTCAGTGTCCGACAGCAGTATTTT,CASSLSVRQQYF
TRBD1,TRBV9,few,TRBJ2-2,TGTGCCAGCAATAAGGGACAGGTGGCCGGGGAGCTGTTTTTT,CASNKGQVAGELFF
.,TRBV27,few,TRBJ1-2,TGTGCCAGCAGTCTGTCAGGGGAGGGAGGCTACACCTTC,CASSLSGEGGYTF
TRBD1,TRBV5-1,.,TRBJ2-3,TGCGCCAGCAGCGGGGCCGGGACAGGCAGCACAGATACGCAGTATTTT,CASSGAGTGSTDTQYF
.,TRBV15,few,TRBJ1-2,TGTGCCACCAGCAGCTGGGGTGGCGGGGTACCCACCTTC,CATSSWGGGVPTF
.,TRBV24-1,few,TRBJ2-3,TGTGCCACCAGTGATTTAGGCGGTCGCACAGATACGCAGTATTTT,CATSDLGGRTDTQYF
.,TRBV20-1,.,TRBJ2-4,TGCAGTGCTAGAGGAAGTAGCGGAGGAAAAGCCAAAAACATTCAGTACTTC,CSARGSSGGKAKNIQYF
TRBD1,TRBV20-1,.,TRBJ2-2,TGCAGTGCTAGAGTGGGACAGCTTAACACCGGGGAGCTGTTTTTT,CSARVGQLNTGELFF
.,TRBV7-3,few,TRBJ2-1,TGTGCCAGCAGCCCTGGAAGTGAGCAGTTCTTC,CASSPGSEQFF
.,TRBV7-2,few,TRBJ1-2,TGTGCCGGGCGGGGGGGCGCTTCTGACTATGGCTACACCTTC,CAGRGGASDYGYTF
.,TRBV25-1,many,TRBJ2-3,TGTGCCAGCAGTGAATATGGTAGCGGAGACACAGATACGCAGTATTTT,CASSEYGSGDTDTQYF
TRBD1,TRBV27,.,TRBJ1-4,TGTGCCAGCAGGGATACAGGGGCAGGGGAAAAACTGTTTTTT,CASRDTGAGEKLFF
.,TRBV28,.,TRBJ2-3,TGTGCCAGCCGAACCGTCTACGGGTCCCCCCTCAGCACAGATACGCAGTATTTT,CASRTVYGSPLSTDTQYF
.,TRBV5-4,few,TRBJ2-5,TGTGCCAGCACCAAATGGGGAGAGACCCAGTACTTC,CASTKWGETQYF
.,TRBV7-2,.,TRBJ2-6,TGTGCCAGCAGCTTAGCATCAGGGTCCTCTGGGGCCAACGTCCTGACTTTC,CASSLASGSSGANVLTF
.,TRBV18,.,TRBJ2-5,TGTGCCAGCTCACCACCGGTTAACCTAGAGACCCAGTACTTC,CASSPPVNLETQYF
TRBD1,TRBV5-1,.,TRBJ1-2,TGCGCCAGCAGCTTAAGTGGACAGGTGAACTATGGCTACACCTTC,CASSLSGQVNYGYTF
.,TRBV4-3,.,TRBJ2-7,TGCGCCAGCAGCCAAGAAAGACAGAGCGCGCAGTACTTC,CASSQERQSAQYF
.,TRBV6-5,.,TRBJ2-5,TGTGCCAGCAGTTACCCAGGGGGGGAGACCCAGTACTTC,CASSYPGGETQYF
TRBD1,TRBV12-3/TRBV12-4,few,TRBJ2-2,TGTGCCAGCAGGCCCCCACGACAGGGGGACCCCGGGGAGCTGTTTTTT,CASRPPRQGDPGELFF
.,TRBV27,few,TRBJ2-7,TGTGCCAGCCCTCCCTATACAAAGCCCCACTCGGGGAACACGGTGTACTTC,CASPPYTKPHSGNTVYF